This TCR beta chain was sequenced for a study of T cells in Graves' hyperthyroidism and ophthalmopathy. Study-wide findings and caveats: Ophthalmopathy was told apart from stable hyperthyroidism by a 13 V-J model. Blood also contained most expanded thyroid clonotypes above 0.001.

Regions amplified from RNA transcripts were the TCR beta CDR3 regions. The HTBI set primed first-round TCR CDR3 RT-PCR. TCRdb itself ran the multiplex PCR reads through MiXCR, one entry per CDR3 protein. Counted here are more than 50,000 distinct CDR3 sequences, about 50% occurring once; the ten biggest clones make up roughly an eighth. This clonotype was seen once. Its target is unknown. Trimming took off 7 bases at V and 11 bases at J, with 22 bases between the two ends. Germline CDR1 and CDR2: MNHNY and SVGAGI (reference sequence). The CDR3 extends over 14 amino acids. The cohort's ophthalmopathy patients, a group with duration under 3 months, had a Clinical Activity Score of at least 3 and a NOSPECS grade of at least 4.

This receptor was taken from a woman between 25 and 40 years old with Graves' ophthalmopathy. The V call is TRBV6-6, the J call TRBJ2-3; D might be TRBD1 (7 bases). Specimen: blood. CDR3 nucleotide sequence: TGTGCCAGCATTCAGGGGGGCTGGTCCGACGAGCAGTATTTT. Translation: CASIQGGWSDEQYF.